These T cell receptor beta chains were read from a single sample in a study of tumour-infiltrating T cells in Burkitt lymphoma. Clones were read by immunoSEQ multiplex PCR, and TCRdb kept only the in-frame ones, dropping some. Found here are around 1,600 clones, around 13% of them singletons; the top ten hold 7.6%. Material: tumor tissue. Source of these receptors: a human donor with Burkitt lymphoma. Each CDR3 is given without its conserved first and last residue.

v_call	j_call	cdr3_aa
TRBV2	TRBJ2-7	ASTATPGGQY
TRBV5-1	TRBJ2-1	ASSLAQGATEQF
TRBV7-9	TRBJ2-7	ASSGFSSYEQY
TRBV2	TRBJ1-2	ASSEEDRAYGYT
TRBV15	TRBJ2-7	ATSRDRGLDEQY
TRBV11-2	TRBJ2-7	ASSLGTGDTYEQY
TRBV28	TRBJ1-2	ASSLANFWGYGYT
TRBV2	TRBJ2-7	ASSETGQGWHEQY
TRBV4-1	TRBJ2-1	ASSRSPLGESYNEQF
TRBV5-1	TRBJ2-1	ASSLGPKQF
TRBV5-1	TRBJ2-3	ASSLHSLVQY
TRBV6-5	TRBJ2-7	ASSYGPAGDEQY
TRBV5-4	TRBJ1-1	ASSFPGQKIMNTEAF
TRBV28	TRBJ1-2	ASSLAGTNYGYT
TRBV2	TRBJ1-2	ASPRGAGYGYT
TRBV6-1	TRBJ2-3	ASNYGSSTDTQY
TRBV7-8	TRBJ2-7	ASSFAGGSWAYEQY
TRBV5-4	TRBJ1-1	ASSEGPTPRTEAF
TRBV27	TRBJ2-2	ASRALLDIGELF
TRBV19	TRBJ2-1	ASGLADYNEQF
TRBV4-1	TRBJ1-5	ASSPGNFVNQPQH
TRBV5-4	TRBJ2-3	ASTTSKGLGGGFWTDTQY
TRBV19	TRBJ2-7	ASSTDRTYEQY